Given below is one TCR beta chain in context. This sample stems from a study of identical twins. One entry per CDR3 protein, called by TCRdb with MiXCR from the 5' RACE reads. The top ten hold 1.9% of the sample, which has 200,000 or so distinct CDR3 sequences, around 8.1% seen once. These data were also filed under a second study, of yellow fever vaccine responses in identical twins.

The sequencing input was memory (CD45RO+) T cells sorted from blood. This receptor was taken from a woman younger than 30 in good health.

The CDR3 DNA reads as TGTGCCAGCAGCTTAGGACGGATCCAAGAGACCCAGTACTTC. It codes for CASSLGRIQETQYF. The J gene is TRBJ2-5, the V gene TRBV11-2, with D hard to call. CDR1 and CDR2 from the germline V gene are SGHAT and FQNNGV. Trimming took 1 base from V and 1 from J, leaving 7 bases between them. This CDR3 is 14 amino acids long. Full variable domain (outside the CDR3, taken from reference TRBV11-2 and TRBJ2-5): EAGVAQSPRYKIIEKRQSVAFWCNPISGHATLYWYQQILGQGPKLLIQFQNNGVVDDSQLPKDRFSAERLKGVDSTLKIQPAKLEDSAVYLCASSLGRIQETQYFGPGTRLLVL.